This TCR beta chain was documented in a study of OX40 agonist ivuxolimab in advanced cancers. The CDR3 is 13 residues long. After removal of 6 bases from V and 5 bases from J, the junction contained 2 bases not matched to a gene. Germline CDR1 is MDHEN and CDR2 is SYDVKM. The method was immunoSEQ multiplex PCR; TCRdb's version includes in-frame clones alone and lacks a portion of them. This table has some 100,000 clones, around four fifths appearing once. The chain recombines TRBV28 with TRBJ2-2, with 8 positions matching TRBD1. The receptor was derived from an adult with an advanced solid tumor such as melanoma, head and neck, liver or kidney cancer. The material was CD4+ or CD8+ T cells sorted from blood, obtained in a trial of the OX40 agonist ivuxolimab. Here the CDR3 DNA reads TGTGCCAGCAGGCGACAGGGGACCGGGGAGCTGTTTTTT. As protein: CASRRQGTGELFF. Complete variable domain (other parts from reference TRBV28 and TRBJ2-2): DVKVTQSSRYLVKRTGEKVFLECVQDMDHENMFWYRQDPGLGLRLIYFSYDVKMKEKGDIPEGYSVSREKKERFSLILESASTNQTSMYLCASRRQGTGELFFGEGSRLTVL.